The rows below give T cell receptor beta chains drawn from one sample of a study of T cells in Graves' hyperthyroidism and ophthalmopathy. TCRdb passed the multiplex PCR reads through MiXCR, listing each CDR3 protein once. The sample includes fewer than 800,000 distinct CDR3 sequences, around 17% of them seen just once. Sequenced sample: blood. These receptors all stem from a man younger than 30 with Graves' hyperthyroidism. Each CDR3 is given with its conserved first and last residue. D genes are given only for firm matches. Expanded clones get a size class; other rows say once, few or many, or leave the size out.

D gene: .
clone size: many
J gene: TRBJ1-2
V gene: TRBV12-3/TRBV12-4
CDR3 DNA: TGTGCCAGCACGGTGACTCCGGCGCGTGGCTACACCTTC
CDR3 protein: CASTVTPARGYTF

D gene: .
clone size: .
J gene: TRBJ2-7
V gene: TRBV12-3/TRBV12-4
CDR3 DNA: TGTGCCAGCAGTTTAGAAGGGAATAGTGGGGACGAGCAGTACTTC
CDR3 protein: CASSLEGNSGDEQYF

D gene: .
clone size: .
J gene: TRBJ2-3
V gene: TRBV12-3/TRBV12-4
CDR3 DNA: TGCGCCAGCAGCCAGGGACGGTATAGCACAGATACGCAGTATTTT
CDR3 protein: CASSQGRYSTDTQYF

D gene: .
clone size: many
J gene: TRBJ2-7
V gene: TRBV10-3
CDR3 DNA: TGTGCCATCAGTGAAGCCGTCCCCTACGAGCAGTACTTC
CDR3 protein: CAISEAVPYEQYF

D gene: TRBD1
clone size: few
J gene: TRBJ2-2
V gene: TRBV30
CDR3 DNA: TGTGCCGGAAGGGGACAGTCGAACACCGGGGAGCTGTTTTTT
CDR3 protein: CAGRGQSNTGELFF

D gene: .
clone size: .
J gene: TRBJ1-1
V gene: TRBV27
CDR3 DNA: TGTGCCAGCAGTTTTGGACGAGGCGAGACTGAAGCTTTCTTT
CDR3 protein: CASSFGRGETEAFF

D gene: .
clone size: .
J gene: TRBJ2-1
V gene: TRBV6-2/TRBV6-3
CDR3 DNA: TGTGCCAGCAGTTATATTAGGAATGAGCAGTTCTTC
CDR3 protein: CASSYIRNEQFF

D gene: .
clone size: .
J gene: TRBJ2-1
V gene: TRBV5-4
CDR3 DNA: TGTGCCAGCAGCCCTTACCCGGACGGCCCTTCCCATGAGCAGTTCTTC
CDR3 protein: CASSPYPDGPSHEQFF

D gene: .
clone size: many
J gene: TRBJ2-3
V gene: TRBV30
CDR3 DNA: TGTGCCTGGACGGCGGGTATTAGCACAGATACGCAGTATTTT
CDR3 protein: CAWTAGISTDTQYF

D gene: TRBD2
clone size: .
J gene: TRBJ2-2
V gene: TRBV12-5
CDR3 DNA: TGTGCTAGTGAGACTAGCGGGAGGGCCGACACCGGGGAGCTGTTTTTT
CDR3 protein: CASETSGRADTGELFF

D gene: .
clone size: few
J gene: TRBJ2-6
V gene: TRBV29-1
CDR3 DNA: TGCAGCGTAGGAGGGGCCAACGTCCTGACTTTC
CDR3 protein: CSVGGANVLTF

D gene: .
clone size: many
J gene: TRBJ2-3
V gene: TRBV11-2
CDR3 DNA: TGTGCCAGCAGCTTAGAACTAGCAGCAGATACGCAGTATTTT
CDR3 protein: CASSLELAADTQYF

D gene: .
clone size: .
J gene: TRBJ2-3
V gene: TRBV12-3/TRBV12-4
CDR3 DNA: TGTGCCAGCAGCGGGACTGCTACTAGCACAGATACGCGGTATTTT
CDR3 protein: CASSGTATSTDTRYF

D gene: .
clone size: many
J gene: TRBJ1-2
V gene: TRBV2
CDR3 DNA: TGTGCCAGCAGTGAAAAGGGAGACTATGGCTACACCTTC
CDR3 protein: CASSEKGDYGYTF

D gene: TRBD2
clone size: many
J gene: TRBJ2-2
V gene: TRBV7-8
CDR3 DNA: TGTGCCAGCAGCTCCCTAACTAGCGGGCTTAACACCGGGGAGCTGTTTTTT
CDR3 protein: CASSSLTSGLNTGELFF

D gene: TRBD1
clone size: many
J gene: TRBJ2-2
V gene: TRBV28
CDR3 DNA: TGTGCCAGCAGTGGTAACAGGGGCGCCGGGGAGCTGTTTTTT
CDR3 protein: CASSGNRGAGELFF

D gene: TRBD1
clone size: few
J gene: TRBJ1-1
V gene: TRBV24-1
CDR3 DNA: TGTGCCACCAGTGAGCCCTCACAGGGGAAGGGGAACACTGAAGCTTTCTTT
CDR3 protein: CATSEPSQGKGNTEAFF

D gene: TRBD2
clone size: .
J gene: TRBJ2-1
V gene: TRBV12-3/TRBV12-4
CDR3 DNA: TGTGCCAGCAGTCGGACTAGCGCCGACAATGAGCAGTTCTTC
CDR3 protein: CASSRTSADNEQFF

D gene: TRBD2
clone size: many
J gene: TRBJ2-7
V gene: TRBV12-3/TRBV12-4
CDR3 DNA: TGTGCCAGCAGTTTATCTAGCGGGAGGGCGGGGGAGCAGTACTTC
CDR3 protein: CASSLSSGRAGEQYF

D gene: TRBD2
clone size: many
J gene: TRBJ2-1
V gene: TRBV2
CDR3 DNA: TGTGCCAGCAGTCGGCTAGCGGGATACAATGAGCAGTTCTTC
CDR3 protein: CASSRLAGYNEQFF

D gene: TRBD1
clone size: once
J gene: TRBJ2-7
V gene: TRBV4-1
CDR3 DNA: TGCGCCAGCAGCCAAGTTGCTGGACAGGGGGCTTACGAGCAGTACTTC
CDR3 protein: CASSQVAGQGAYEQYF

D gene: .
clone size: many
J gene: TRBJ1-5
V gene: TRBV28
CDR3 DNA: TGTGCCAGCAGTTCGACAGCTAATAGCAATCAGCCCCAGCATTTT
CDR3 protein: CASSSTANSNQPQHF

D gene: TRBD1
clone size: few
J gene: TRBJ1-1
V gene: TRBV27
CDR3 DNA: TGTGCCAGCAGTTTAAGGCCGGGGACAGGGGCTTTGAACACTGAAGCTTTCTTT
CDR3 protein: CASSLRPGTGALNTEAFF

D gene: .
clone size: few
J gene: TRBJ1-6
V gene: TRBV18
CDR3 DNA: TGTGCCAGCTCACCATGGTCACCAGGGGATAATTCACCCCTCCACTTT
CDR3 protein: CASSPWSPGDNSPLHF

D gene: .
clone size: many
J gene: TRBJ2-5
V gene: TRBV3-1
CDR3 DNA: TGTGCCAGCAGCCAAGAATACAGGGTGGAACGCGAGACCCAGTACTTC
CDR3 protein: CASSQEYRVERETQYF

D gene: .
clone size: few
J gene: TRBJ1-5
V gene: TRBV5-1
CDR3 DNA: TGCGCCAGCAGCTTGAGATCTGGCGGCAATCAGCCCCAGCATTTT
CDR3 protein: CASSLRSGGNQPQHF

D gene: .
clone size: many
J gene: TRBJ2-6
V gene: TRBV18
CDR3 DNA: TGTGCCAGCTCACCACGAGAGGCTGGGGCCAACGTCCTGACTTTC
CDR3 protein: CASSPREAGANVLTF

D gene: .
clone size: few
J gene: TRBJ2-2
V gene: TRBV20-1
CDR3 DNA: TGCAGTGCTACCTCCCCCGGGGAGCTGTTTTTT
CDR3 protein: CSATSPGELFF

D gene: .
clone size: many
J gene: TRBJ2-1
V gene: TRBV10-3
CDR3 DNA: TGTGCCATCAGTGAACGCGTTGGATCCCATTTGGACAATGAGCAGTTCTTC
CDR3 protein: CAISERVGSHLDNEQFF

D gene: .
clone size: few
J gene: TRBJ2-2
V gene: TRBV29-1
CDR3 DNA: TGCAGCGTTGAGAGGGGAATGAACACCGGGGAGCTGTCTTTT
CDR3 protein: CSVERGMNTGELSF

D gene: TRBD1
clone size: few
J gene: TRBJ2-7
V gene: TRBV29-1
CDR3 DNA: TGCAGCGTCAGACAGGGCGAGCAGTACTTC
CDR3 protein: CSVRQGEQYF

D gene: .
clone size: .
J gene: TRBJ1-4
V gene: TRBV28
CDR3 DNA: TGTGCCAGCAGTTTTTCCACACCAACTAATGAAAAACTGTTTTTT
CDR3 protein: CASSFSTPTNEKLFF

D gene: .
clone size: many
J gene: TRBJ2-5
V gene: TRBV7-9
CDR3 DNA: TGTGCCAGCAGCACCCCGGGACTCGAGGAGACCCAGTACTTC
CDR3 protein: CASSTPGLEETQYF

D gene: .
clone size: few
J gene: TRBJ1-2
V gene: TRBV6-6
CDR3 DNA: TGTGCCAGCAGTTACTTCGGGTCCTATGGCTACACCTTC
CDR3 protein: CASSYFGSYGYTF

D gene: .
clone size: few
J gene: TRBJ1-2
V gene: TRBV18
CDR3 DNA: TGTGCCAGCTCACCACCTTTGGATGGCTACACCTTC
CDR3 protein: CASSPPLDGYTF

D gene: .
clone size: few
J gene: TRBJ2-1
V gene: TRBV19
CDR3 DNA: TGTGCCAGTAGTTTTGTCAGGGGCGCCTACAATGAGCAGTTCTTC
CDR3 protein: CASSFVRGAYNEQFF

D gene: .
clone size: many
J gene: TRBJ1-1
V gene: TRBV28
CDR3 DNA: TGTGCCATATCAAAGAACACTGAAGCTTTCTTT
CDR3 protein: CAISKNTEAFF

D gene: .
clone size: many
J gene: TRBJ2-1
V gene: TRBV20-1
CDR3 DNA: TGCAGTGCTAGAGCGGGAATCGGTGTGAATGAGCAGTTCTTC
CDR3 protein: CSARAGIGVNEQFF

D gene: TRBD1
clone size: .
J gene: TRBJ2-7
V gene: TRBV20-1
CDR3 DNA: TGCAGTGCCTCGACAGGGGAGGATTACGAGCAGTACTTC
CDR3 protein: CSASTGEDYEQYF

D gene: TRBD2
clone size: .
J gene: TRBJ2-7
V gene: TRBV14
CDR3 DNA: TGTGCCAGCAGCCCACTCGCAACTAGCGGGAACCCCCGCTACGAGCAGTACTTC
CDR3 protein: CASSPLATSGNPRYEQYF

D gene: .
clone size: many
J gene: TRBJ2-5
V gene: TRBV20-1
CDR3 DNA: TGCAGTGCTAGCCCAGAGACCCAGTACTTC
CDR3 protein: CSASPETQYF

D gene: .
clone size: few
J gene: TRBJ1-1
V gene: TRBV20-1
CDR3 DNA: TGCAGTGCTAACGGGGCATTGAACACTGAAGCTTTCTTT
CDR3 protein: CSANGALNTEAFF

D gene: .
clone size: many
J gene: TRBJ1-6
V gene: TRBV28
CDR3 DNA: TGTGCCAGCAGTTTACAACTGCGCGAGGCCCTCCACTTT
CDR3 protein: CASSLQLREALHF

D gene: .
clone size: .
J gene: TRBJ1-3
V gene: TRBV2
CDR3 DNA: TGTGCCAGCAGTCTTACGGCGTACTCTGGAAACACCATATATTTT
CDR3 protein: CASSLTAYSGNTIYF

D gene: .
clone size: .
J gene: TRBJ2-7
V gene: TRBV20-1
CDR3 DNA: TGCAGTGCTAGAGATACAGCGGGTAGCTACGAGCAGTACTTC
CDR3 protein: CSARDTAGSYEQYF

D gene: .
clone size: many
J gene: TRBJ2-1
V gene: TRBV30
CDR3 DNA: TGTGCCTGGAGTGTACGAGGAGGTACTGAGCAGTTCTTC
CDR3 protein: CAWSVRGGTEQFF

D gene: .
clone size: .
J gene: TRBJ1-6
V gene: TRBV2
CDR3 DNA: TGTGCCAGCACCAATCTGGGGGTTAATTCACCCCTCTACTTT
CDR3 protein: CASTNLGVNSPLYF

D gene: .
clone size: .
J gene: TRBJ2-1
V gene: TRBV11-2
CDR3 DNA: TGTGCCAGCAGCTTGAACAGGGTATCCTACAATGAGCAGTTCTTC
CDR3 protein: CASSLNRVSYNEQFF

D gene: TRBD2
clone size: .
J gene: TRBJ2-1
V gene: TRBV7-9
CDR3 DNA: TGTGCCAGCAGCCTGTATCCGGGACTAGCGGATGAGCAGTTCTTC
CDR3 protein: CASSLYPGLADEQFF

D gene: TRBD2
clone size: .
J gene: TRBJ2-3
V gene: TRBV29-1
CDR3 DNA: TGCAGCTTTTCCAGGACTAGCGGAGATACGCAGTATTTT
CDR3 protein: CSFSRTSGDTQYF

D gene: TRBD2
clone size: .
J gene: TRBJ2-5
V gene: TRBV4-1
CDR3 DNA: TGCGCCAGCAGCCAAGGACTAGCGGGGGCCGGGTACCAAGAGACCCAGTACTTC
CDR3 protein: CASSQGLAGAGYQETQYF

D gene: .
clone size: .
J gene: TRBJ1-3
V gene: TRBV9
CDR3 DNA: TGTGCCAGCAGCCCCCGGGGACAACGAAACACCATATATTTT
CDR3 protein: CASSPRGQRNTIYF

D gene: TRBD2
clone size: many
J gene: TRBJ2-7
V gene: TRBV20-1
CDR3 DNA: TGCAGTGCTAGGGGGACTAGCGGGCCCGCCTACGAGCAGTACTTC
CDR3 protein: CSARGTSGPAYEQYF